These 31 T cell receptor beta chains were sequenced from one sample in a study of beta chain features in type 1 diabetes. Study-wide findings and caveats: People with Type 1 diabetes carried modestly yet significantly shorter TCRB CDR3s in all four CD4+ subsets.

The study reverse transcribed the entire isolated RNA, so it sequenced expressed TCRB transcripts. This table comes from immunoSEQ multiplex PCR, and its TCRdb copy is limited to in-frame clones, with some not included. The table lists some 250,000 clones, over 11% of them singletons. These TCRs' antigens remain unknown. Sample: naive CD4+ T cells from blood. The receptors shown here come from a man aged 25 to 40 with type 1 diabetes.

A few counts support this clone. The chain employs TRBV4-1 and TRBJ2-5; TRBD2 agrees at 10 bases. Germline CDR1 and CDR2: MGHRA and YSYEKL. With V trimmed by 4 bases and J by 1 base, 3 bases remained unmatched. This CDR3 contains 15 residues. The CDR3 DNA reads as TGCGCCAGCAGCCGGACTAGCGGACTCCAAGAGACCCAGTACTTC. This gives the protein CASSRTSGLQETQYF.

The chain combines TRBV14 with TRBJ2-1; 11 nucleotides align to TRBD2. Germline V CDR1 and CDR2: SGHDN, FVKESK. With V trimmed by 1 base and J by 9 bases, 11 bases remained unmatched. This CDR3 comprises 17 residues. CDR3 sequence: CASSQGPGSGRATEQFF. CDR3 coding DNA: TGTGCCAGCAGCCAAGGACCTGGTAGCGGGAGGGCCACTGAGCAGTTCTTC.

The genes are TRBV30 and TRBJ2-7; D not certain. Looked up from germline, CDR1 is GTSNPN and CDR2 is SVGIG (reference sequence). The CDR3 covers 12 residues. V lost 1 base to trimming and J lost 0 bases, with 4 bases between them. The CDR3 loop reads CAWSDSSYEQYF. In DNA, the CDR3 is TGTGCCTGGAGTGATAGCTCCTACGAGCAGTACTTC.

The chain is built from TRBV30 and TRBJ1-1; 9 nucleotides agree with TRBD1. The CDR3 has 13 residues. J was trimmed by 5 bases and V by 3 bases; bases with no gene match: 4. CDR1 is GTSNPN, CDR2 SVGIG, per germline (reference sequence). CDR3 protein: CAWSRDRETEAFF. CDR3 coding DNA: TGTGCCTGGAGCCGGGACAGGGAGACTGAAGCTTTCTTT.

The chain recombines TRBV7-2 with TRBJ1-5; no reliable D call. Looked up from germline, CDR1 is SGHTA and CDR2 is FQGNSA. Trimming removed 0 bases at V and 2 bases at J, with 11 bases between. The CDR3 is 16 residues long. This CDR3 is CASSLAAGMGNQPQHF. The CDR3 DNA follows: TGTGCCAGCAGCTTAGCTGCGGGGATGGGCAATCAGCCCCAGCATTTT.

CDR3 loop: CASSDSGQGFYEQYF. The CDR3 coding sequence is TGTGCCAGTAGTGACTCGGGACAGGGGTTTTACGAGCAGTACTTC. The chain carries TRBV19 and TRBJ2-7; 10 bases align to TRBD1. Germline-derived CDR1 and CDR2 are LNHDA and SQIVND (reference sequence). The CDR3 totals 15 residues. V lost 5 bases, J lost 4 bases, and 8 bases stayed unmatched.

This clone was picked up a small number of times. This rearrangement joins TRBV5-6 to TRBJ2-2; no reliable D call. This CDR3 comprises 15 residues. Per the germline V gene, CDR1 is SGHDT and CDR2 is YYEEEE. V lost 0 bases and J lost 0, with 6 bases in between. This CDR3 is CASSLDAANTGELFF. The CDR3 region has the DNA TGTGCCAGCAGCTTGGACGCAGCGAACACCGGGGAGCTGTTTTTT.

The rearrangement joins TRBV29-1 to TRBJ2-2; D possibly corresponds to TRBD2 (5 bases). V lost 0 bases, J lost 8 bases, and 10 bases lay in between. CDR1 SQVTM and CDR2 ANQGSEA come from the germline V gene. The CDR3 runs to 13 residues. The CDR3 DNA follows: TGCAGCGTTGAAGATCTTGGAGGTGGGGAGCTGTTTTTT. Protein sequence: CSVEDLGGGELFF.

The chain links TRBV2 to TRBJ2-7; 7 nucleotides match TRBD1. The trim removed 6 bases at V and 2 bases at J, leaving 10 bases unmatched. The germline V gene has CDR1 SNHLY and CDR2 FYNNEI. CDR3 length: 15 residues. The CDR3 sequence is CASRDGTANTYEQYF. The CDR3 bases are TGTGCCAGCAGGGATGGGACAGCGAACACCTACGAGCAGTACTTC.

The chain employs TRBV5-4 and TRBJ1-4; D not resolved. V lost 4 bases and J lost 0, with 7 bases in between. CDR1 and CDR2 (germline): SGHNT, YYREEE (reference sequence). The CDR3 is 14 residues long. CDR3 amino acids: CASSTDATNEKLFF. The CDR3 region has the DNA TGTGCCAGCAGCACAGATGCAACTAATGAAAAACTGTTTTTT.

The chain joins TRBV6-1 to TRBJ2-7; TRBD1 matches at 12 bases. Germline V CDR1 and CDR2: MNHNS, SASEGT. The CDR3 contains 15 residues. V lost 9 bases, J lost 1 base, and 7 bases stayed unmatched. The CDR3 loop is CASGTGGLGSYEQYF. The CDR3, as DNA: TGTGCCAGTGGGACAGGGGGCCTGGGTTCCTACGAGCAGTACTTC.

This clone occurred a few times. The chain links TRBV5-4 to TRBJ2-5; 10 nucleotides align to TRBD2. Trimming cost V 4 bases and J 2 bases; bases outside gene matches: 5. The germline V gene encodes CDR1 SGHNT and CDR2 YYREEE (reference sequence). This CDR3 contains 15 residues. The CDR3 protein is CASSRGLAQQETQYF. The CDR3 DNA sequence: TGTGCCAGCAGCAGGGGACTAGCGCAACAAGAGACCCAGTACTTC.

The V gene is TRBV30, the J gene TRBJ1-1; 7 positions agree with TRBD1. CDR3 length equals 13 residues. Germline-derived CDR1 and CDR2 are GTSNPN and SVGIG (reference sequence). V lost 2 bases to trimming and J lost 3 bases; unmatched junction nucleotides: 3. The CDR3 bases are TGTGCCTGGAGTTCACAGGGGTACACTGAAGCTTTCTTT. Protein product: CAWSSQGYTEAFF.

The rearrangement uses TRBV5-1 and TRBJ2-3, with 9 nucleotides matching TRBD1. The CDR3 sequence is 14 residues long. Germline lookup yields CDR1 SGHRS and CDR2 YFSETQ. The J segment lost 13 bases and the V segment lost 0 bases, leaving 9 bases of the junction unmatched. CDR3 region: CASSLDGTGNREYF. CDR3 in DNA: TGCGCCAGCAGCTTGGATGGGACAGGGAATCGTGAGTATTTT.

V gene TRBV5-1 combines with J gene TRBJ2-7; 8 bases match TRBD1. CDR1 and CDR2 from the germline V gene are SGHRS and YFSETQ. J was trimmed by 3 bases and V by 3 bases; bases with no gene match: 2. The CDR3 length is 13 residues. The DNA for the CDR3 is TGCGCCAGCAGCTACACAGGGGGCTACGAGCAGTACTTC. Translated, it gives CASSYTGGYEQYF.

This clone showed up just a few times. The rearrangement links TRBV5-4 to TRBJ1-2; D uncertain. Trimming took off 4 bases at V and 5 bases at J, with 21 bases between the two ends. CDR3 length: 16 amino acids. CDR1 and CDR2 from the germline V gene are SGHNT and YYREEE (reference sequence). CDR3 sequence: CASSQDWLTSTYGYTF. CDR3 DNA: TGTGCCAGCAGCCAAGACTGGCTCACTTCAACGTATGGCTACACCTTC. Full variable domain (missing parts from reference TRBV5-4 and TRBJ1-2): ETGVTQSPTHLIKTRGQQVTLRCSSQSGHNTVSWYQQALGQGPQFIFQYYREEENGRGNFPPRFSGLQFPNYSSELNVNALELDDSALYLCASSQDWLTSTYGYTFGSGTRLTVV.

The J gene is TRBJ2-7, the V gene TRBV5-1, with D possibly matching TRBD2 (6 bases). Germline-derived CDR1 and CDR2 are SGHRS and YFSETQ. Trimming shortened V by 0 bases and J by 5 bases, and 9 bases separated the two germline ends. The CDR3 length is 13 residues. The CDR3 bases are TGCGCCAGCAGCTTGGGTCGGGGGAACGAGCAGTACTTC. Translated, it gives CASSLGRGNEQYF.

The CDR3 sequence is CASSLRDRVNEQFF. DNA of the CDR3: TGTGCCAGCAGCTTGAGGGACAGGGTCAATGAGCAGTTCTTC. This chain joins TRBV5-6 and TRBJ2-1, with 9 bases identical to TRBD1. Germline values: CDR1 SGHDT, CDR2 YYEEEE. The junction had 2 bases not matched to a gene; V was cut back by 1 base and J by 6 bases. This CDR3 spans 14 amino acids. Filled out from reference TRBV5-6 and TRBJ2-1, the complete variable domain reads DAGVTQSPTHLIKTRGQQVTLRCSPKSGHDTVSWYQQALGQGPQFIFQYYEEEERQRGNFPDRFSGHQFPNYSSELNVNALLLGDSALYLCASSLRDRVNEQFFGPGTRLTVL.

The sample holds a few counts of this clone. The same CDR3 arises from other DNA sequences in this sample as well. J is TRBJ2-1 and V is TRBV5-4; 10 nucleotides agree with TRBD2. CDR1 is SGHNT and CDR2 is YYREEE in the germline V gene (reference sequence). The CDR3 has 15 residues. The V segment lost 4 bases and the J segment 3 bases; nucleotides outside the gene matches: 4. CDR3 sequence (DNA): TGTGCCAGCAGCCTTGGGACTAGCGACTACAATGAGCAGTTCTTC. This codes for CASSLGTSDYNEQFF.

This clone was recorded a few times. This same CDR3 is encoded by further DNA sequences in the sample. The chain is built from TRBV18 and TRBJ2-6; TRBD1 is a possible D gene (5 bases). The CDR3 runs 16 residues. Trimming left V 2 bases short and J 0 bases short, with 8 bases between. Germline V gives CDR1 KGHSH, CDR2 LQKENI. CDR3 DNA sequence: TGTGCCAGCTCACCAGGGGCTAACTCTGGGGCCAACGTCCTGACTTTC. Translated: CASSPGANSGANVLTF. The whole variable domain, remainder taken from reference TRBV18 and TRBJ2-6, is NAGVMQNPRHLVRRRGQEARLRCSPMKGHSHVYWYRQLPEEGLKFMVYLQKENIIDESGMPKERFSAEFPKEGPSILRIQQVVRGDSAAYFCASSPGANSGANVLTFGAGSRLTVL.

This clone was counted only a few times. CDR3 DNA sequence: TGTGCCAGCAGCTTAGGGGTTGGGGACAGGAAGCATTTT. Encoded protein: CASSLGVGDRKHF. This sequence joins TRBV7-9 and TRBJ1-5, with TRBD1 matching over 8 bases. Germline V CDR1 and CDR2: SEHNR, FQNEAQ (reference sequence). The CDR3 consists of 13 residues. The ends lost 1 base at V and 14 bases at J; junction bases unmatched: 7.

J is TRBJ2-3 and V is TRBV4-1; 8 nucleotides match TRBD1. The CDR3 spans 16 residues. V was pared by 4 bases and J by 3 bases, with 9 bases of the junction left unmatched. CDR1 and CDR2 from the germline V gene are MGHRA and YSYEKL. The CDR3 region is CASSPPGRGRTDTQYF. In nucleotides, the CDR3 is TGCGCCAGCAGCCCCCCGGGCAGGGGGCGAACAGATACGCAGTATTTT.

This clone was seen a few times. The chain carries TRBV5-1 and TRBJ1-2, with unresolved D. CDR1 and CDR2 from the germline V gene are SGHRS and YFSETQ. The CDR3 spans 16 residues. Trimming shortened V by 4 bases and J by 7 bases, and 23 bases separated the two germline ends. The CDR3 DNA follows: TGCGCCAGCAGCGGAGCGCCGCCCCCCGTCCTGTCTGGCTACACCTTC. As protein: CASSGAPPPVLSGYTF. The whole variable domain, remainder taken from reference TRBV5-1 and TRBJ1-2, is KAGVTQTPRYLIKTRGQQVTLSCSPISGHRSVSWYQQTPGQGLQFLFEYFSETQRNKGNFPGRFSGRQFSNSRSEMNVSTLELGDSALYLCASSGAPPPVLSGYTFGSGTRLTVV.

The genes are TRBV2 and TRBJ2-5; D unclear. CDR3 size: 11 residues. The germline V and J ends were trimmed by 6 bases and 5 bases, with 7 bases remaining between them. Germline assignment: CDR1 SNHLY and CDR2 FYNNEI. The CDR3 protein is CASSPMETQYF. CDR3 bases: TGTGCCAGCAGCCCCATGGAGACCCAGTACTTC.

The chain has TRBV7-2 and TRBJ1-4; TRBD1 aligns across 7 bases. The germline CDR1 and CDR2 sequences are SGHTA and FQGNSA. Losses at the gene ends were 4 bases for V and 8 bases for J; bases not matched to a gene: 7. The CDR3 runs 14 residues. The CDR3 DNA sequence: TGTGCCAGCAGCTATGACAGGGTTCGAGAAAAACTGTTTTTT. Its protein is CASSYDRVREKLFF.

This clone has only a few counts. The chain carries TRBV9 and TRBJ2-3; possible D gene TRBD1, 5 bases. Germline CDR1 SGDLS, CDR2 YYNGEE. V lost 1 base and J 2 bases, leaving 20 bases between the germline ends. This CDR3 has 18 amino acids. The CDR3 sequence is CASSVSHWTPQHTDTQYF. The CDR3 DNA follows: TGTGCCAGCAGCGTATCCCATTGGACACCACAACACACAGATACGCAGTATTTT.

This clone showed up just once. The chain couples TRBV6-5 to TRBJ2-7; 11 bases map to TRBD2. This CDR3 has 15 amino acids. Germline CDR1 reads MNHEY; CDR2 reads SVGAGI. V shed 8 bases, J shed 1 base, and the junction held 7 bases outside the gene matches. CDR3 sequence reads: CASGVGTSGSYEQYF. DNA of the CDR3: TGTGCCAGCGGGGTCGGGACTAGCGGTTCCTACGAGCAGTACTTC.

This clone was observed a handful of times. This chain uses TRBV15 with TRBJ1-5; 9 bases align to TRBD1. The ends lost 6 bases at V and 6 bases at J; junction bases unmatched: 6. Germline values: CDR1 LNHNV, CDR2 YYDKDF (reference sequence). The CDR3 loop spans 14 amino acids. The CDR3 DNA follows: TGTGCCACCAGTCGGGACAGGGCAAGTCAGCCCCAGCATTTT. Its protein is CATSRDRASQPQHF.

This clone has a handful of counts. V usage is TRBV5-6 and J usage is TRBJ1-5, with D unclear. Germline CDR1 and CDR2: SGHDT and YYEEEE. CDR3 size: 14 residues. V lost 0 bases and J lost 5, with 9 bases in between. CDR3 DNA sequence: TGTGCCAGCAGCTTGGGCCGGAGGGATCAGCCCCAGCATTTT. Protein sequence: CASSLGRRDQPQHF.

The chain joins TRBV5-1 to TRBJ2-2; D uncertain. Germline assignment: CDR1 SGHRS and CDR2 YFSETQ. The CDR3 is made up of 15 amino acids. With 0 bases removed from V and 2 bases from J, the gap between germline ends came to 8 bases. The CDR3 DNA is TGCGCCAGCAGCTTGGCAGTCAAAAACACCGGGGAGCTGTTTTTT. This gives the protein CASSLAVKNTGELFF.

To note about this clone: A read error may produce the germline difference seen at one junction end. The chain employs TRBV7-9 and TRBJ2-2, with 8 nucleotides matching TRBD1. Germline V lookup: CDR1 SEHNR, CDR2 FQNEAQ (reference sequence). CDR3 length: 15 amino acids. The CDR3 sequence is CASSVDRGDTGELFF. Here the CDR3 DNA reads TGTGCTAGCAGCGTAGACAGGGGTGACACCGGGGAGCTGTTTTTT.